These 7 T cell receptor beta chains originate from one sample sequenced in a study of shared clonotypes between healthy human individuals. The repertoire was sequenced with immunoSEQ multiplex PCR; TCRdb's copy has only in-frame clones and lacks some. Counted here are around 990,000 clones, around three quarters occurring once; the ten biggest clones make up roughly 0.82%. Specimen: memory CD4+ T cells from PBMCs. The subset is: CD45RA-negative fraction. Every receptor here comes from a man aged 18 to 29 in good health. Some clones in this sample may be carry-over from other donors' samples.

The CDR3 is CASSSTAISGNTIYF. As DNA, the CDR3 is TGTGCCAGCAGCTCTACAGCTATCTCTGGAAACACCATATATTTT. The chain links TRBV11-2 to TRBJ1-3; no clear D. There are 15 residues in the CDR3. The germline V and J ends were trimmed by 4 bases and 0 bases, with 10 bases remaining between them. CDR1 and CDR2 (germline): SGHAT, FQNNGV.

The V gene is TRBV7-8, the J gene TRBJ2-7, with 9 bases lining up with TRBD2. Per the germline V gene, CDR1 is SGHVS and CDR2 is FQNEAQ. J gave up 3 bases and V 2 bases, and 11 bases lay outside the gene matches. CDR3 size: 17 residues. The CDR3: CASSLFRLAGRNYEQYF. The CDR3 nucleotides are TGTGCCAGCAGCTTATTTCGCCTAGCGGGACGAAACTACGAGCAGTACTTC.

This chain uses TRBV29-1 with TRBJ2-3; 10 nucleotides match TRBD2. With 4 bases clipped from V and 7 bases from J, the junction kept 11 bases outside the gene matches. Germline V gene sequence: CDR1 SQVTM, CDR2 ANQGSEA. This CDR3 has 15 residues. CDR3 sequence (DNA): TGCAGCGTTGCTAGGCTAGCGGGAGAGGGAAATACGCAGTATTTT. This sequence encodes CSVARLAGEGNTQYF.

This chain uses TRBV27 with TRBJ2-2; a possible D gene is TRBD1 (6 bases). In germline, CDR1 is MNHEY, CDR2 SMNVEV (reference sequence). The CDR3 length is 14 residues. Trimming stripped 7 bases from V and 4 bases from J, with 13 bases between. CDR3 nucleotides: TGTGCCAGCACCTACAGGGTGGGCACCGGGGAGCTGTTTTTT. This codes for CASTYRVGTGELFF.

The chain is built from TRBV5-1 and TRBJ2-1, with D perhaps TRBD1 (6 bases). Deletions cut 1 base from V and 15 bases from J, with 11 bases between. CDR3 length: 11 residues. The germline V gene encodes CDR1 SGHRS and CDR2 YFSETQ. The CDR3 DNA follows: TGCGCCAGCAGCTTGCCAGGGGTCATGTTCTTC. Its translation is CASSLPGVMFF.

The V call is TRBV27, the J call TRBJ2-3, with 9 bases aligning to TRBD2. This CDR3 has 14 residues. Per germline, CDR1 MNHEY and CDR2 SMNVEV (reference sequence). Losses at the gene ends were 7 bases for V and 4 bases for J; bases not matched to a gene: 6. CDR3 DNA: TGTGCCAGCACCCTTAGCGGGAGTGCAGATACGCAGTATTTT. This sequence encodes CASTLSGSADTQYF.

V usage is TRBV30 and J usage is TRBJ1-6; D gene unclear. This CDR3 is built from 13 residues. From germline, CDR1 is GTSNPN and CDR2 SVGIG (reference sequence). Trimming cost V 6 bases and J 6 bases, with 12 bases left between them. This CDR3 is CACQTSANSPLHF. CDR3 DNA sequence: TGTGCCTGCCAGACATCTGCTAATTCACCCCTCCACTTT.